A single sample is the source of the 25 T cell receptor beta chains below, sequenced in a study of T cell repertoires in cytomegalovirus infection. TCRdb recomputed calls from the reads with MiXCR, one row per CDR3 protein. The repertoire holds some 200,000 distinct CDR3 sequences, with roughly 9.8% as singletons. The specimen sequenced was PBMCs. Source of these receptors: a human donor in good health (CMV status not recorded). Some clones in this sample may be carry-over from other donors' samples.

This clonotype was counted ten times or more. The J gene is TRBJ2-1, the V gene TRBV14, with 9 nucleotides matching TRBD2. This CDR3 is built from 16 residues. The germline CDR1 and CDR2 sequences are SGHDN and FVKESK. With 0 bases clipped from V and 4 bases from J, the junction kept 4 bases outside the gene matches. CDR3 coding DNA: TGTGCCAGCAGCCAAGATACTAGCGGGCTGTACAATGAGCAGTTCTTC. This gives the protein CASSQDTSGLYNEQFF.

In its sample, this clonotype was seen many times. The CDR3 nucleotides are TGTGCCAGCAGCTTAGACAAGGGGATGGGGAATCAGCCCCAGCATTTT. Protein sequence: CASSLDKGMGNQPQHF. The rearrangement uses TRBV7-2 and TRBJ1-5; D might be TRBD1 (5 bases). This CDR3 spans 16 amino acids. CDR1 and CDR2 (germline): SGHTA, FQGNSA. With 1 base removed from V and 4 bases from J, the gap between germline ends came to 14 bases. The full variable domain, its missing parts supplied by reference TRBV7-2 and TRBJ1-5, is GAGVSQSPSNKVTEKGKDVELRCDPISGHTALYWYRQSLGQGLEFLIYFQGNSAPDKSGLPSDRFSAERTGGSVSTLTIQRTQQEDSAVYLCASSLDKGMGNQPQHFGDGTRLSIL.

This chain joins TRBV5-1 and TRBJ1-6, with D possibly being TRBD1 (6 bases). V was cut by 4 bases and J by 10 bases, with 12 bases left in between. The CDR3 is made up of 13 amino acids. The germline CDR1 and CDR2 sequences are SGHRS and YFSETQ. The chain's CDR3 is CASSPQGRSPLHF. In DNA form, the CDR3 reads TGCGCCAGCAGCCCCCAGGGGAGGTCACCCCTCCACTTT.

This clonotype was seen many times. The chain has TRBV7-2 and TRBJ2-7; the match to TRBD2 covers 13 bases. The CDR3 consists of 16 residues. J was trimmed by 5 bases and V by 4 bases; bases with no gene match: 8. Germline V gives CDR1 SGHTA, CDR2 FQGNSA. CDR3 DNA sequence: TGTGCCAGCAGCTCAGGACTAGCGGGAGTATTTGACGAGCAGTACTTC. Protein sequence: CASSSGLAGVFDEQYF. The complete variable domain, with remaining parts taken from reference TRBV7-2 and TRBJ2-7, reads GAGVSQSPSNKVTEKGKDVELRCDPISGHTALYWYRQSLGQGLEFLIYFQGNSAPDKSGLPSDRFSAERTGGSVSTLTIQRTQQEDSAVYLCASSSGLAGVFDEQYFGPGTRLTVT.

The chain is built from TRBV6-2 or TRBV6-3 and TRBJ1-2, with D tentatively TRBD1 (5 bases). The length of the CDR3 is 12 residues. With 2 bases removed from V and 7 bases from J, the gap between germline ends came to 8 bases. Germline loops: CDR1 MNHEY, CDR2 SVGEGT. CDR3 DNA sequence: TGTGCCAGCAGTTACGGGGACCTTGGCTACACCTTC. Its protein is CASSYGDLGYTF.

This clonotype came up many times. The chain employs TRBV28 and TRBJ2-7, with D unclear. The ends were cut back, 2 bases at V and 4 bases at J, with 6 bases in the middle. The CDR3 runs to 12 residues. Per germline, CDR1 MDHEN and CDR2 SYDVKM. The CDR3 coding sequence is TGTGCCAGCAGTTTAAGCAATTACGAGCAGTACTTC. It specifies CASSLSNYEQYF.

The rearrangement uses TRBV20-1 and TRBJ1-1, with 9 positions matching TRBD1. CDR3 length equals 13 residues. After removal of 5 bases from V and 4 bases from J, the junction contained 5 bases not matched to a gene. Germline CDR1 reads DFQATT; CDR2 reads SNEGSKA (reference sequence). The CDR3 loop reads CSARQGVTTEAFF. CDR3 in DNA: TGCAGTGCTCGACAGGGGGTTACCACTGAAGCTTTCTTT.

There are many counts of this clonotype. The CDR3, as DNA: TGTGCCAGCAGCTCTAAACTAGCGGGAGGCAGGGGGACAGATACGCAGTATTTT. It yields the protein CASSSKLAGGRGTDTQYF. The chain recombines TRBV7-2 with TRBJ2-3; TRBD2 matches 12 bases. Germline trimming cut 4 bases from V and 3 bases from J; bases unmatched to any gene: 11. Germline CDR1 reads SGHTA; CDR2 reads FQGNSA. CDR3 length: 18 amino acids.

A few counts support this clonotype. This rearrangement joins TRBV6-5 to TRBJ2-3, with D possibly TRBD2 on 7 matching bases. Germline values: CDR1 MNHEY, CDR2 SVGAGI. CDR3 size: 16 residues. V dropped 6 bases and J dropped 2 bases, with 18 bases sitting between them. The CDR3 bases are TGTGCCAGCAGCCTAGGGGGGGGCCCCATCACAGATACGCAGTATTTT. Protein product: CASSLGGGPITDTQYF.

CDR3 nucleotide sequence: TGTGCCACTTCATCTATCCTAGGCCCCGCGCGCACTGAAGCTTTCTTT. The encoded protein is CATSSILGPARTEAFF. The chain recombines TRBV15 with TRBJ1-1; D uncertain. Trimming shortened V by 9 bases and J by 4 bases, and 24 bases separated the two germline ends. Germline CDR1 and CDR2: LNHNV and YYDKDF (reference sequence). The CDR3 length is 16 residues.

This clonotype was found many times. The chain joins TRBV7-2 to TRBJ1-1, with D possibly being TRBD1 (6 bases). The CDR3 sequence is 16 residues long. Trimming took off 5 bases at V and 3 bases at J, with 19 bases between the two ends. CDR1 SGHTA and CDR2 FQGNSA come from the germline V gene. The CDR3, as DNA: TGTGCCAGCAGCGCCCATGGGACGGGGGCCTACACTGAAGCTTTCTTT. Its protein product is CASSAHGTGAYTEAFF.

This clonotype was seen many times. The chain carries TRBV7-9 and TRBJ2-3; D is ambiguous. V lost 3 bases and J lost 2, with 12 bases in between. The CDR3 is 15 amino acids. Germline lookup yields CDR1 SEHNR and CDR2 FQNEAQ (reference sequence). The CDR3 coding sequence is TGTGCCAGCAGCTTTGGACGTTCCTCCACAGATACGCAGTATTTT. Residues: CASSFGRSSTDTQYF.

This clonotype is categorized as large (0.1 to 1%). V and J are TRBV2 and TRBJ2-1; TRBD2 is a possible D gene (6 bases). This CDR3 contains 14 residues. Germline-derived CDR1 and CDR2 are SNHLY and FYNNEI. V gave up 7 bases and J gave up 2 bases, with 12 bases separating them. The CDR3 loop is CASNSREPYNEQFF. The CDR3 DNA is TGTGCCAGCAACAGCCGGGAGCCCTACAATGAGCAGTTCTTC.

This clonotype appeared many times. The chain's CDR3 is CASSLSPRTGYYNEQFF. CDR3 in DNA: TGTGCCAGCAGCCTGAGCCCCAGGACGGGGTACTACAATGAGCAGTTCTTC. This chain uses TRBV7-8 with TRBJ2-1; D is possibly TRBD2 (5 bases). The germline V gene encodes CDR1 SGHVS and CDR2 FQNEAQ. V was shortened by 5 bases and J by 3 bases, with 20 bases between the two germline ends. This CDR3 has 17 amino acids.

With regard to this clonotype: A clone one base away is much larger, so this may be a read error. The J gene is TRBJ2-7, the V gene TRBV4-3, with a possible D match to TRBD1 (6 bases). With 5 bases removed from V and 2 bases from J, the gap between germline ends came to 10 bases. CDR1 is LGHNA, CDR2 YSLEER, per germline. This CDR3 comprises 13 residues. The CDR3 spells CASSKGHAYEQYF. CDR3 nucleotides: TGCGCCAGCAGCAAGGGACACGCCTACGAGCAGTACTTC.

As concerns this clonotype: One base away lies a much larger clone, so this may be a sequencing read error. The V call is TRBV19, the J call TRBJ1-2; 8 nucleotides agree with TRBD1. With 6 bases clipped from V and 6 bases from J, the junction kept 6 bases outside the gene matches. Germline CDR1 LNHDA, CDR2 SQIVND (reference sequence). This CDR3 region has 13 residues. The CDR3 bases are TGTGCCAGTAGCCTGGGACAGGCCAATGGCTACACCTTC. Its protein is CASSLGQANGYTF.

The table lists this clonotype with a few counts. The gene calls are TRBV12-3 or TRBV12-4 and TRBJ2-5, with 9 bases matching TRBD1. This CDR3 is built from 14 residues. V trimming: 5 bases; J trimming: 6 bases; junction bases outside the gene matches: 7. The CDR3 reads CASSPGQGRQTQYF. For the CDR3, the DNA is TGTGCCAGCAGTCCGGGACAGGGTAGACAGACCCAGTACTTC.

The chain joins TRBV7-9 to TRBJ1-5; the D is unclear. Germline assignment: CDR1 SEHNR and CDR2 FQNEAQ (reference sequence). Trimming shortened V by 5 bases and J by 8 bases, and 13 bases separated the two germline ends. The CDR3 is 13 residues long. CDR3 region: CASSPDAREPQHF. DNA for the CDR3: TGTGCCAGCAGCCCGGACGCGAGAGAGCCCCAGCATTTT.

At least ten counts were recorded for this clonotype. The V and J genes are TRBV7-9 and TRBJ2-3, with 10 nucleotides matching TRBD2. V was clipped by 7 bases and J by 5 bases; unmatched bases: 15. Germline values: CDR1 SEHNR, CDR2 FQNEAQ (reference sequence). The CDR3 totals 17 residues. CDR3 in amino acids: CASTTLASGGAGDTQYF. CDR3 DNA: TGTGCCAGCACTACCCTCGCAAGCGGGGGGGCAGGAGATACGCAGTATTTT.

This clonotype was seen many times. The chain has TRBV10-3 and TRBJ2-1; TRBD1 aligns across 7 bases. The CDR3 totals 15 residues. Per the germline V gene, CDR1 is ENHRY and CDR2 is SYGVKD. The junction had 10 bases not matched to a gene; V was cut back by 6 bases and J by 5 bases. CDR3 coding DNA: TGTGCCATCAGGCCTTTCGGGACAGATGACAATGAGCAGTTCTTC. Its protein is CAIRPFGTDDNEQFF.

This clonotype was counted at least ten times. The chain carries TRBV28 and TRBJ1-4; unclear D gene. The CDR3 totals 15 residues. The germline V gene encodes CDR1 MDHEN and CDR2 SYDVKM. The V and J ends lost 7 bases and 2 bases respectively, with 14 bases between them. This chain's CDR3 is CASITTGFTNEKLFF. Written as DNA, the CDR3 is TGTGCCAGCATCACAACCGGGTTTACTAATGAAAAACTGTTTTTT.

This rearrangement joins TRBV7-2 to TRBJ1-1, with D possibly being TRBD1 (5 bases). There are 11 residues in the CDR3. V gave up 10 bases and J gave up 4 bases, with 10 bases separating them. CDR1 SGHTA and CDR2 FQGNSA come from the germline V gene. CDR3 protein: CATGVFTEAFF. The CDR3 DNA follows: TGTGCCACGGGGGTCTTCACTGAAGCTTTCTTT.

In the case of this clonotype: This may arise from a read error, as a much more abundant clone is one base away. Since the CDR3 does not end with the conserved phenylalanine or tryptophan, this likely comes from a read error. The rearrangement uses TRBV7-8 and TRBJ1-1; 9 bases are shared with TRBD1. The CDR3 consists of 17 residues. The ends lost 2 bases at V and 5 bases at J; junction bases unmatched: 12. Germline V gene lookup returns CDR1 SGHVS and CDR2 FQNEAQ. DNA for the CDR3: TGTGCCAGCAGCTTAAAGGGACAGGGACGAGGGGGAACTGAAGCTTTCTTG. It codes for CASSLKGQGRGGTEAFL.

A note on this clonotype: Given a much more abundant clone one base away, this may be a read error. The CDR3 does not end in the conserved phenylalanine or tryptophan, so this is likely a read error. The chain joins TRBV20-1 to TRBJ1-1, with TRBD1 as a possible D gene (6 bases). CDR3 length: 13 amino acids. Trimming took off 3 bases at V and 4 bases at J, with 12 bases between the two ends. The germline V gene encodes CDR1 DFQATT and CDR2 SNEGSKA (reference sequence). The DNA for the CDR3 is TGCAGTGCTAGTGGACAGATGGTCACTGAAGCTTTCTAT. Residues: CSASGQMVTEAFY.

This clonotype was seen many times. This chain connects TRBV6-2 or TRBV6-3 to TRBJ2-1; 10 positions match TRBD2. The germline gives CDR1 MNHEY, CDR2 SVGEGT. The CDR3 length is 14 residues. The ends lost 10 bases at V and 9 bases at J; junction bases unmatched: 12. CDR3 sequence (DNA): TGTGCCACCTGCCGCCTAGCGGGAGTTAGTGAGCAGTTCTTC. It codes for CATCRLAGVSEQFF.